This T cell receptor (beta chain) came from a study of shared clonotypes between healthy human individuals. Libraries were prepared by immunoSEQ multiplex PCR; TCRdb keeps only in-frame clonotypes and omits some of them. Of about 2 million clones listed, 90% to 95% are singletons. The CDR3 is made up of 15 amino acids. Per germline, CDR1 LNHDA and CDR2 SQIVND (reference sequence). The V and J ends lost 4 bases and 4 bases, in that order; junction bases with no gene match: 4. A note on this clone: Other DNA sequences within the sample encode an identical CDR3.

The J gene is TRBJ2-7, the V gene TRBV19; 13 bases line up with TRBD2. This clonotype was sampled from a man aged 18 to 35 in good health. The specimen sequenced was naive CD4+ T cells sorted from blood. Sample subset: CD45RA+ positively selected. This chain's CDR3 is CASSSWTSGSYEQYF. In DNA form, the CDR3 reads TGTGCCAGTAGTAGTTGGACTAGCGGGAGTTACGAGCAGTACTTC.